This T cell receptor beta chain was recorded in a study of shared clonotypes between healthy human individuals (dated by TCRdb to the early 2020s). For the wider study: Three men and two women, aged 18 to 49 years, made up the cohort. To estimate repertoire size and how much clonotype sharing occurs between individuals, the study deeply sequenced the blood TCR repertoires of five healthy adults. To increase sequencing depth and limit assay-specific biases, TCR repertoire library preparation and sequencing were carried out by different laboratories using diverse techniques. Per donor, leukapheresis produced somewhere between about 0.94 and 10 billion PBMCs. Overall results and qualifications from the work: Based on pairwise subsampling, the degree of clonotype sharing among donors was expected to be affected by sequencing depth. Sampling was restricted to blood, and TCR repertoires in tissue are likely to differ from TCR repertoires in blood. Because the study included a small number of donors, the genetic and exposure-history diversity represented was limited.

Using the deep immunoSEQ assay, TCR CDR3 regions were amplified from genomic DNA by multiplex PCR. Extracted genomic DNA from each cell subset was distributed evenly across all wells of several immunoSEQ 96-well plates, and each plate was treated as a replicate. For unsorted PBMC, around 290 ng of genomic DNA, equivalent to approximately 28,000 T cell genomes, went into each replicate PCR. Genomic DNA from unsorted PBMC was sequenced over ten immunoSEQ deep assay plates. Purified libraries were measured with a Qubit 3.0 fluorometer, size-checked on a Bioanalyzer 2100, and measured again with the KAPA Library Quantification kit. A separate single-read 150-cycle Illumina NextSeq 550 flow cell was used to sequence each immunoSEQ 96-well plate. The study's processing was this. Because only junctional sequences without quality scores were contained in the immunoSEQ output, filtering matching that applied to full-length reads could not be performed. To assign V/J genes and CDR3, sequences were annotated against IMGT germline references using PyIR, a Python wrapper for IgBLAST v1.9. Any read was removed if the V/J assignment was weak (E-value above 1e-6), the CDR3 was missing, or the read contained stop codons, out-of-frame junctions, or ambiguous translated residues. V3J clonotypes were defined by identical inferred V gene, J gene, and CDR3 amino acid sequence. Percentage overlap between repertoires was computed as shared unique clonotypes divided by the size of the smaller repertoire. RTK rarefaction, the Chao1 estimator, and Recon v2.1 estimates of unobserved clonotypes were used to assess repertoire richness. Here the immuneACCESS table is served through TCRdb, limited to in-frame sequences with V and J called. Missing clones are a known gap in these copies; in checked studies unresolved V genes cover under half, and the rest lacks a known reason. D and trimming were read from the DNA, whereas the V and J calls and clone size are those reported in that table. This sample comprises about 450,000 clones, around 80% of them detected only once. Clones ranked in the top ten supply 9.5% to 15% of the sample.

In regard to this clone: It has no known antigen specificity. Base qualities are not at hand, and no much larger clone is one base apart.

Healthy HIV-negative adults with no recently reported acute infections or vaccinations were included as donors. Every donor was a Caucasian adult residing in Nashville, Tennessee, USA. For unsorted samples, 75 million to 100 million PBMCs were counted and genomic DNA was extracted with the QIAamp DNA Blood Mini kit. After blood collection by leukapheresis, PBMCs were isolated using Ficoll-Histopaque density gradient centrifugation and then cryopreserved in the vapor phase of liquid nitrogen. This TCR came from a woman aged 40 to 55 in good health. Some clones in this sample may be carry-over from other donors' samples. The sample taken for sequencing was PBMCs.

The DNA sequence is as follows: TGTGCCAGCAGCTTAGCCAGGGGAGGTGCTTTCTTT. This codes for CASSLARGGAFF. The chain is made from TRBV7-9 and TRBJ1-1; the D gene is perhaps TRBD1, from 6 matching bases. The germline V gene (reference sequence) specifies SEHNR as CDR1 and FQNEAQ as CDR2. The CDR3 measures 12 amino acids from cysteine to phenylalanine. Only the CDR3 region is kept as DNA, spanning 36 bases read in frame from base 1. V is clipped by 0 bases and J by 11 bases, and the sequence between their germline boundaries is 10 bases long.